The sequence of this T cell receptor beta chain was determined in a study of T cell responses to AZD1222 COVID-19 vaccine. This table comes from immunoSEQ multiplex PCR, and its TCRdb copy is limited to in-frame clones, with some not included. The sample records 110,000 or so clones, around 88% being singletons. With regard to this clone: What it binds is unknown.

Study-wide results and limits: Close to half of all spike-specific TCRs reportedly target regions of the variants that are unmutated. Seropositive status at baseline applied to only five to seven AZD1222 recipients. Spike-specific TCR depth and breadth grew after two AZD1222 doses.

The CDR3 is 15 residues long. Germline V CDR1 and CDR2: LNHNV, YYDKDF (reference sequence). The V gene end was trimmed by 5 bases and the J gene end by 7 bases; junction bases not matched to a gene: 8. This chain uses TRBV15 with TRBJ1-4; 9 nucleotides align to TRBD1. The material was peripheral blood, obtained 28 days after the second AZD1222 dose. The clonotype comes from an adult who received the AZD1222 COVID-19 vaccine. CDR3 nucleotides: TGTGCCACCAGCTTACCGGGACAGGGACTTGAAAAACTGTTTTTT. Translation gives CATSLPGQGLEKLFF.